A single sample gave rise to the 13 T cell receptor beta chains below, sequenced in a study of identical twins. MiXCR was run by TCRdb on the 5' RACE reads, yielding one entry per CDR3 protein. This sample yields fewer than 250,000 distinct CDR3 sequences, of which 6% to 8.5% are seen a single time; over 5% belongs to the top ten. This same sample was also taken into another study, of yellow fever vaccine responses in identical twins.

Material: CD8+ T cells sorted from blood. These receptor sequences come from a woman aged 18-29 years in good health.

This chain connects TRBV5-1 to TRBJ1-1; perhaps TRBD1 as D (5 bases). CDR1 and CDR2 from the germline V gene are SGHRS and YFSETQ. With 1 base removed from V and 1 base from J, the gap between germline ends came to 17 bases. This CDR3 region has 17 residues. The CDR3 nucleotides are TGCGCCAGCAGCTTGACCGGGCTGGGACCCGGGAACACTGAAGCTTTCTTT. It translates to CASSLTGLGPGNTEAFF.

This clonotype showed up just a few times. The CDR3 nucleotides are TGTGCCAACCGGGACGGTCGAACCATGAACACTGAAGCTTTCTTT. Translating it yields CANRDGRTMNTEAFF. This sequence joins TRBV6-4 and TRBJ1-1; tentative D call: TRBD1 (5 bases). The CDR3 runs to 15 residues. Germline V gene data show CDR1 as MRHNA and CDR2 as SNTAGT. V was trimmed by 10 bases and J by 0 bases, leaving 18 bases between them.

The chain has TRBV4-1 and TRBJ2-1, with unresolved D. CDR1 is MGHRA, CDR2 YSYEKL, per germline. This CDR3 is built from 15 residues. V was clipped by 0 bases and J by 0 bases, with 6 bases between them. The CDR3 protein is CASSQDVSSYNEQFF. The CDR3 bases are TGCGCCAGCAGCCAAGACGTGAGCTCCTACAATGAGCAGTTCTTC.

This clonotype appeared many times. In DNA, the CDR3 is TGTGCCAGCAGCTACGACAGTCATAATTCACCCCTCCACTTT. Translation: CASSYDSHNSPLHF. The chain is built from TRBV6-5 and TRBJ1-6; a weak D match, TRBD1 (5 bases). The CDR3 consists of 14 residues. Trimming shortened V by 6 bases and J by 5 bases, and 11 bases separated the two germline ends. Germline assignment: CDR1 MNHEY and CDR2 SVGAGI.

As DNA, the CDR3 is TGTGCCAGCAGTGAAGGCCCCTATAGCGGGAGGGCCAGGTATGAGCAGTTCTTC. This gives the protein CASSEGPYSGRARYEQFF. The chain carries TRBV6-1 and TRBJ2-1; 11 bases match TRBD2. V dropped 1 base and J dropped 8; count of bases not matched to a gene: 13. The germline V gene has CDR1 MNHNS and CDR2 SASEGT. The CDR3 covers 18 residues.

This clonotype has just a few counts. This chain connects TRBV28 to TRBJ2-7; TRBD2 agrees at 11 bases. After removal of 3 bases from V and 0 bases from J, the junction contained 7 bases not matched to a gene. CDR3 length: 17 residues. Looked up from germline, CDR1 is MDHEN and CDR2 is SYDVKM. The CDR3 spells CASSLNPGLADSYEQYV. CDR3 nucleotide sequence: TGTGCCAGCAGTTTGAACCCGGGACTAGCGGACTCCTACGAGCAGTACGTC.

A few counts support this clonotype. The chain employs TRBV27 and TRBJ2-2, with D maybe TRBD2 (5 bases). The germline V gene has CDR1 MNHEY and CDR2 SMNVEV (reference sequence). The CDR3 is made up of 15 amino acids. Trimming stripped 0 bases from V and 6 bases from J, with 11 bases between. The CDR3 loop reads CASSLSARGSGELFF. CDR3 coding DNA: TGTGCCAGCAGTTTATCAGCCCGGGGTTCCGGGGAGCTGTTTTTT.

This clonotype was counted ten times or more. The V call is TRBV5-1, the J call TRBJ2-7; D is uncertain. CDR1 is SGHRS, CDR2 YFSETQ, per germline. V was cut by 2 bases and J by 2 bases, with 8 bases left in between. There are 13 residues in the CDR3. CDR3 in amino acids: CASSFGEPYEQYF. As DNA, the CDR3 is TGCGCCAGCAGCTTTGGGGAACCCTACGAGCAGTACTTC. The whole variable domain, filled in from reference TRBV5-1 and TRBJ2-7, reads KAGVTQTPRYLIKTRGQQVTLSCSPISGHRSVSWYQQTPGQGLQFLFEYFSETQRNKGNFPGRFSGRQFSNSRSEMNVSTLELGDSALYLCASSFGEPYEQYFGPGTRLTVT.

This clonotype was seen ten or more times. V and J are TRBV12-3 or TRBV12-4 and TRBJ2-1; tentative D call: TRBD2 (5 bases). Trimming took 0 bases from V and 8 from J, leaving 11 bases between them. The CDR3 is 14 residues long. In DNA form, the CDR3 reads TGTGCCAGCAGTTTAGCGGGAGTCGGCGATGAGCAGTTCTTC. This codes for CASSLAGVGDEQFF.

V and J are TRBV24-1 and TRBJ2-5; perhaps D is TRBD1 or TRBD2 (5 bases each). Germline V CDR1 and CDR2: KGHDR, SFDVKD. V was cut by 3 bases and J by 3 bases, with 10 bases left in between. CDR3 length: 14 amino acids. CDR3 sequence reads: CATSDGTDKETQYF. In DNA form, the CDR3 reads TGTGCCACCAGTGATGGGACGGATAAAGAGACCCAGTACTTC.

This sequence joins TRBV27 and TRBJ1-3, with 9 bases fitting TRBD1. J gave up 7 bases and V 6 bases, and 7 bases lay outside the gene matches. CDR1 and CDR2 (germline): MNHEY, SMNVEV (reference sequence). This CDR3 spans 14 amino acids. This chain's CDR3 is CASSPGQGLNTIYF. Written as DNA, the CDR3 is TGTGCCAGCAGCCCGGGACAGGGTTTGAACACCATATATTTT.

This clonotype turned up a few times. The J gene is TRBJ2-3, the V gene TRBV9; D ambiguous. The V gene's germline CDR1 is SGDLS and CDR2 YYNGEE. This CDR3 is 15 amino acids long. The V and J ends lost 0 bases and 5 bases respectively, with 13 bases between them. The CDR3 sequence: CASSVENPAIDTQYF. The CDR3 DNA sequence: TGTGCCAGCAGCGTAGAGAACCCTGCCATAGATACGCAGTATTTT.

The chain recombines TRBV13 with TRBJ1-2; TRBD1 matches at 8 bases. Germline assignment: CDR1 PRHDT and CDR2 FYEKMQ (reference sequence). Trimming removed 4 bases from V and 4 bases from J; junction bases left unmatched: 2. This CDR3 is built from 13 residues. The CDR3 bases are TGTGCCAGCAGCTACGGGACAGGCTATGGCTACACCTTC. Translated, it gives CASSYGTGYGYTF.